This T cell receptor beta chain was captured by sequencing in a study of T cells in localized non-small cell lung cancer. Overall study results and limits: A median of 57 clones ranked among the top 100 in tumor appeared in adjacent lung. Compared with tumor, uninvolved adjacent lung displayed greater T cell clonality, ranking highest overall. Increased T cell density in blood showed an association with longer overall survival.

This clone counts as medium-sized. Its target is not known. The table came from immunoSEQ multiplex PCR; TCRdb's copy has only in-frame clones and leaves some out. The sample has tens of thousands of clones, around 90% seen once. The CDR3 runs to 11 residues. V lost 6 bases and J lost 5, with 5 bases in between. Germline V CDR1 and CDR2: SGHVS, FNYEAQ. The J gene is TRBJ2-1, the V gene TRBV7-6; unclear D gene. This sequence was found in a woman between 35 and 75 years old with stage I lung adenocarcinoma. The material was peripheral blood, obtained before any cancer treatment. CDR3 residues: CASRHNNEQFF. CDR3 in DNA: TGTGCCAGCAGACATAACAATGAGCAGTTCTTC. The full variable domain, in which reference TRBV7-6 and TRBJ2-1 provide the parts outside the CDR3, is GAGVSQSPRYKVTKRGQDVALRCDPISGHVSLYWYRQALGQGPEFLTYFNYEAQQDKSGLPNDRFSAERPEGSISTLTIQRTEQRDSAMYRCASRHNNEQFFGPGTRLTVL.